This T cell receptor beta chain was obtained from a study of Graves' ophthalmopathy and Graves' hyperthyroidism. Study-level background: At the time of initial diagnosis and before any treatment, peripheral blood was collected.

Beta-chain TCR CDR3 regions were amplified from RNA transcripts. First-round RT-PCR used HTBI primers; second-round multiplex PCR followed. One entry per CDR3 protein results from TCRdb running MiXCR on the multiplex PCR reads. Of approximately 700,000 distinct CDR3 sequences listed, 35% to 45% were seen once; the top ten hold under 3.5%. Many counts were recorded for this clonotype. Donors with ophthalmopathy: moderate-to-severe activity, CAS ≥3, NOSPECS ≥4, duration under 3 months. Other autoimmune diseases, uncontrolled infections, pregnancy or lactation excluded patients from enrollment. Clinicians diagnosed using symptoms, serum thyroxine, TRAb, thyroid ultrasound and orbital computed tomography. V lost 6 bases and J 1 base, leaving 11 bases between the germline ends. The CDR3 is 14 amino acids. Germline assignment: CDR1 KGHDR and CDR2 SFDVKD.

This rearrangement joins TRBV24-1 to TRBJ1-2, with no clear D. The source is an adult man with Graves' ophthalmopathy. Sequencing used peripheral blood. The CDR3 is CATSSTYYNYGYTF. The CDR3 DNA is TGTGCCACCAGTTCGACCTATTATAACTATGGCTACACCTTC.